Each of the 32 T cell receptor beta chains below was sequenced from the same sample in a study of response to subunit inactivated influenza vaccine. TCRdb passed the RT-PCR reads through MiXCR, listing each CDR3 protein once. The table shows more than 450,000 distinct CDR3 sequences, with 12% occurring only once. Source: PBMCs from blood, taken on the day of vaccination. The receptors were sampled from a man aged 50 to 59 who received an inactivated influenza vaccine.

V gene TRBV5-1 combines with J gene TRBJ2-5; D gene uncertain. Germline V gives CDR1 SGHRS, CDR2 YFSETQ. V gave up 4 bases and J gave up 5 bases, with 18 bases separating them. The CDR3 length is 15 residues. The CDR3 is CASSPGSGRLETQYF. The CDR3 DNA sequence: TGCGCCAGCAGCCCGGGCTCTGGGCGGCTGGAGACCCAGTACTTC.

This clonotype was observed a handful of times. J is TRBJ2-2 and V is TRBV5-1; D remains ambiguous. Deletions cut 0 bases from V and 0 bases from J, with 9 bases between. CDR3 size: 16 residues. From germline, CDR1 is SGHRS and CDR2 YFSETQ. The CDR3 loop is CASSLVGQANTGELFF. Here the CDR3 DNA reads TGCGCCAGCAGCTTGGTTGGGCAGGCGAACACCGGGGAGCTGTTTTTT.

This chain uses TRBV11-2 with TRBJ2-7; TRBD1 agrees at 9 bases. Trimming removed 0 bases from V and 6 bases from J; junction bases left unmatched: 12. The CDR3 has 17 residues. CDR1 is SGHAT and CDR2 is FQNNGV in the germline V gene. This chain's CDR3 is CASSLDPGQGRSGEQYF. CDR3 coding DNA: TGTGCCAGCAGCTTAGATCCGGGACAGGGACGATCGGGCGAGCAGTACTTC.

The CDR3 DNA reads TGTGCCAGCAATTGGGGGACAGGAGGTATAGGTGAAGCTTTCTTT. It is translated as CASNWGTGGIGEAFF. The chain recombines TRBV6-5 with TRBJ1-1; 8 positions agree with TRBD1. The CDR3 contains 15 residues. The trim removed 7 bases at V and 7 bases at J, leaving 14 bases unmatched. Germline V gene data show CDR1 as MNHEY and CDR2 as SVGAGI.

CDR3 sequence: CASSRQDYEQYF. The CDR3 coding sequence is TGTGCCAGCAGCCGACAGGATTACGAGCAGTACTTC. The genes are TRBV6-2 or TRBV6-3 and TRBJ2-7, with TRBD1 as a possible D gene (6 bases). Germline loops: CDR1 MNHEY, CDR2 SVGEGT. CDR3 length equals 12 residues. Between the trimmed V and J ends, which lost 6 bases and 4 bases, there was a span of 10 bases.

Only a few counts were recorded for this clonotype. The V call is TRBV14, the J call TRBJ2-1, with TRBD2 identical over 10 bases. The CDR3 extends over 18 amino acids. Germline V gene lookup returns CDR1 SGHDN and CDR2 FVKESK. The V gene end was trimmed by 1 base and the J gene end by 4 bases; junction bases not matched to a gene: 10. The CDR3: CASSQGTGLAGVYNEQFF. CDR3 DNA: TGTGCCAGCAGCCAAGGGACGGGGCTAGCGGGAGTGTACAATGAGCAGTTCTTC. Full variable domain (missing parts from reference TRBV14 and TRBJ2-1): EAGVTQFPSHSVIEKGQTVTLRCDPISGHDNLYWYRRVMGKEIKFLLHFVKESKQDESGMPNNRFLAERTGGTYSTLKVQPAELEDSGVYFCASSQGTGLAGVYNEQFFGPGTRLTVL.

V and J are TRBV5-1 and TRBJ2-2; the match to TRBD1 covers 7 bases. Germline V gene lookup returns CDR1 SGHRS and CDR2 YFSETQ. Unmatched junction bases numbered 7, after V lost 6 bases and J lost 5 bases. CDR3 size: 14 residues. CDR3 in amino acids: CASIGTEGTGELFF. The CDR3 DNA reads TGCGCCAGCATCGGGACAGAGGGTACCGGGGAGCTGTTTTTT.

The chain combines TRBV12-3 or TRBV12-4 with TRBJ2-2; 7 bases match TRBD1. This CDR3 comprises 15 residues. J lost 7 bases, V lost 4 bases, and 9 bases had no gene match. The CDR3 bases are TGTGCCAGCAGTTGGATGGAAGGGGGCAACGGGGAGCTGTTTTTT. Translating it yields CASSWMEGGNGELFF.

The V call is TRBV7-2, the J call TRBJ2-2; 11 bases line up with TRBD2. Germline V gives CDR1 SGHTA, CDR2 FQGNSA. The CDR3 is 16 residues long. V dropped 4 bases and J dropped 7; count of bases not matched to a gene: 8. CDR3 sequence reads: CASSSRLAGRGGELFF. In DNA, the CDR3 is TGTGCCAGCAGCTCAAGACTAGCGGGGCGCGGCGGGGAGCTGTTTTTT.

This clonotype was counted at least ten times. At one end the junction does not follow the germline gene, possibly because of a read error. V and J are TRBV5-1 and TRBJ1-1; tentatively, D is TRBD1 (6 bases). Germline CDR1 SGHRS, CDR2 YFSETQ. This CDR3 has 14 residues. The CDR3 sequence is CASSLGGANTEAFF. The CDR3 DNA follows: TGTGCCAGCAGTTTGGGGGGGGCGAACACTGAAGCTTTCTTT. Combining the CDR3 with reference TRBV5-1 and TRBJ1-1 gives the whole variable domain KAGVTQTPRYLIKTRGQQVTLSCSPISGHRSVSWYQQTPGQGLQFLFEYFSETQRNKGNFPGRFSGRQFSNSRSEMNVSTLELGDSALYLCASSLGGANTEAFFGQGTRLTVV.

This clonotype has at least ten counts. The V call is TRBV6-2 or TRBV6-3, the J call TRBJ2-3; 13 bases map to TRBD2. Germline CDR1 reads MNHEY; CDR2 reads SVGEGT. The CDR3 covers 17 residues. V lost 6 bases and J lost 2; bases outside the gene matches: 8. The CDR3 is CASSRSGTSGATDTQYF. In DNA form, the CDR3 reads TGTGCCAGCAGCAGATCAGGGACTAGCGGGGCCACAGATACGCAGTATTTT.

This clonotype was recorded a few times. The chain employs TRBV7-2 and TRBJ2-1, with 12 bases identical to TRBD2. V lost 7 bases, J lost 7 bases, and 5 bases stayed unmatched. CDR3 length: 14 residues. From germline, CDR1 is SGHTA and CDR2 FQGNSA. CDR3 amino acids: CASTSSGGANEQFF. CDR3 nucleotide sequence: TGTGCCAGCACCTCTAGCGGGGGGGCAAATGAGCAGTTCTTC.

This clonotype was seen at least ten times. CDR3 amino acids: CASKSGALLYNEQFF. For the CDR3, the DNA is TGTGCCAGCAAATCGGGGGCACTCCTCTACAATGAGCAGTTCTTC. The chain uses TRBV6-1 and TRBJ2-1; the D call may be TRBD1 or TRBD2 (6 bases each). Deletions cut 7 bases from V and 3 bases from J, with 16 bases between. Germline V lookup: CDR1 MNHNS, CDR2 SASEGT. The CDR3 spans 15 residues.

The rearrangement links TRBV5-1 to TRBJ2-3; TRBD1 or TRBD2 may be the D gene (5 bases each). The V gene's germline CDR1 is SGHRS and CDR2 YFSETQ. The CDR3 has 13 amino acids. Trimming pared 5 bases from V and 2 bases from J, leaving 9 bases between. CDR3 nucleotides: TGCGCCAGCAGAGAGGGGACCACAGATACGCAGTATTTT. Amino acids: CASREGTTDTQYF.

The J gene is TRBJ2-7, the V gene TRBV7-4, with a weak D call TRBD1 (6 bases). Trimming removed 5 bases at V and 2 bases at J, with 13 bases between. Germline V gene sequence: CDR1 SGHVT, CDR2 SQSDAQ. The CDR3 contains 14 residues. The CDR3 DNA is TGTGCCAGCAGCGATGGACAGAGAACCTACGAGCAGTACTTC. This codes for CASSDGQRTYEQYF.

This chain links TRBV7-2 with TRBJ2-7; D possibly corresponds to TRBD1 (5 bases). The V gene's germline CDR1 is SGHTA and CDR2 FQGNSA. Between the trimmed V and J ends, which lost 2 bases and 2 bases, there was a span of 10 bases. There are 14 residues in the CDR3. The CDR3 is CASSLYRNTYEQYF. CDR3 DNA: TGTGCCAGCAGCTTATACAGGAACACCTACGAGCAGTACTTC.

There are a few counts of this clonotype. This chain links TRBV28 with TRBJ2-1; the match to TRBD1 covers 10 bases. The CDR3 covers 15 residues. The junction had 4 bases not matched to a gene; V was cut back by 3 bases and J by 5 bases. CDR1 is MDHEN, CDR2 SYDVKM, per germline. CDR3 protein: CASSFPGQGNNEQFF. CDR3 DNA sequence: TGTGCCAGCAGTTTTCCGGGACAGGGGAACAATGAGCAGTTCTTC.

This clonotype has only a few counts. J is TRBJ2-2 and V is TRBV2; D call uncertain. Between the trimmed V and J ends, which lost 5 bases and 4 bases, there was a span of 14 bases. CDR1 is SNHLY, CDR2 FYNNEI, per germline. The CDR3 extends over 15 amino acids. The CDR3: CASSLKSASTGELFF. CDR3 sequence (DNA): TGTGCCAGCAGTCTGAAATCGGCTAGCACCGGGGAGCTGTTTTTT.

This clonotype was seen ten or more times. The CDR3 sequence: CASSLDRGDTDTQYF. CDR3 nucleotides: TGCGCCAGCAGCTTGGACAGGGGCGACACAGATACGCAGTATTTT. This chain joins TRBV5-1 and TRBJ2-3, with 7 bases identical to TRBD1. The length of the CDR3 is 15 residues. The germline V gene encodes CDR1 SGHRS and CDR2 YFSETQ. The trim removed 0 bases at V and 2 bases at J, leaving 3 bases unmatched.

This clonotype appeared many times. The chain combines TRBV12-3 or TRBV12-4 with TRBJ2-7, with 8 bases lining up with TRBD2. The V and J ends lost 6 bases and 2 bases, in that order; junction bases with no gene match: 3. This CDR3 contains 13 residues. The CDR3: CASSRAGAYEQYF. In nucleotides, the CDR3 is TGTGCCAGCAGCCGAGCGGGAGCCTACGAGCAGTACTTC.

The J gene is TRBJ2-3, the V gene TRBV9; no reliable D call. V was cut by 0 bases and J by 4 bases, with 6 bases left in between. The CDR3 contains 13 residues. Germline CDR1 reads SGDLS; CDR2 reads YYNGEE. CDR3 loop: CASSVVRADTQYF. DNA for the CDR3: TGTGCCAGCAGCGTAGTTCGGGCAGATACGCAGTATTTT.

This clonotype showed up many times. This sequence joins TRBV5-1 and TRBJ2-1, with 11 bases identical to TRBD2. CDR3 length: 22 residues. Germline CDR1 SGHRS, CDR2 YFSETQ. The V gene end was trimmed by 4 bases and the J gene end by 4 bases; junction bases not matched to a gene: 25. The DNA of the CDR3 is TGCGCCAGCAGCCAACTTTCGGCCGAGACTAGCGGGACTCCAGCCTGGTACAATGAGCAGTTCTTC. This translates into CASSQLSAETSGTPAWYNEQFF. Drawing the rest from reference TRBV5-1 and TRBJ2-1, the complete variable domain is KAGVTQTPRYLIKTRGQQVTLSCSPISGHRSVSWYQQTPGQGLQFLFEYFSETQRNKGNFPGRFSGRQFSNSRSEMNVSTLELGDSALYLCASSQLSAETSGTPAWYNEQFFGPGTRLTVL.

The rearrangement joins TRBV6-1 to TRBJ2-7; a weak D match, TRBD1 (6 bases). Trimming stripped 6 bases from V and 6 bases from J, with 15 bases between. Germline-derived CDR1 and CDR2 are MNHNS and SASEGT. The CDR3 consists of 13 residues. The CDR3 loop reads CASSTGSSSEQYF. The CDR3 nucleotides are TGTGCCAGCAGCACAGGGAGTTCTAGCGAGCAGTACTTC.

The chain recombines TRBV7-3 with TRBJ2-1; a possible D gene is TRBD1 (6 bases). There are 15 residues in the CDR3. V dropped 6 bases and J dropped 8 bases, with 20 bases sitting between them. Germline lookup yields CDR1 SGHTA and CDR2 FQGTGA. The CDR3 DNA follows: TGTGCCAGCAGTCCTTCCCCACAGGGTTTCGATGAGCAGTTCTTC. This sequence encodes CASSPSPQGFDEQFF.

This clonotype was seen more than once but under ten times. The J gene is TRBJ2-7, the V gene TRBV4-2; a possible D gene is TRBD2 (6 bases). The germline gives CDR1 LGHNA, CDR2 YNFKEQ. V lost 0 bases to trimming and J lost 2 bases, with 29 bases between them. The CDR3 has 21 amino acids. CDR3 nucleotide sequence: TGTGCCAGCAGCCAAGATCCGGTGGGGATTAGTGGCGCGGGGCTAACCTACGAGCAGTACTTC. Its protein product is CASSQDPVGISGAGLTYEQYF.

This clonotype has more than one count but fewer than ten. The genes are TRBV2 and TRBJ2-7, with 10 positions matching TRBD2. V gave up 6 bases and J gave up 2 bases; unmatched junction bases: 7. Germline V gene lookup returns CDR1 SNHLY and CDR2 FYNNEI. The CDR3 extends over 15 amino acids. The CDR3 DNA sequence: TGTGCCAGCAGGGCAGGGACTAGCGTAACCTACGAGCAGTACTTC. Translated, it gives CASRAGTSVTYEQYF.

This clonotype was seen a handful of times. This chain connects TRBV12-3 or TRBV12-4 to TRBJ1-5, with 7 nucleotides matching TRBD1. This CDR3 spans 14 amino acids. V shed 4 bases and J 7 bases; nucleotides not matched to a gene: 7. CDR3 nucleotides: TGTGCCAGCAGTTCCTCCCGCAGGGGGCAGCCCCAGCATTTT. Protein sequence: CASSSSRRGQPQHF.

This clonotype was detected ten times or more. The chain joins TRBV20-1 to TRBJ2-1; possibly TRBD2 for D (6 bases). The germline CDR1 and CDR2 sequences are DFQATT and SNEGSKA (reference sequence). V lost 4 bases and J 4 bases, leaving 11 bases between the germline ends. The CDR3 consists of 13 residues. CDR3 protein: CSATLALYNEQFF. The CDR3 DNA reads as TGCAGTGCTACTCTAGCGCTTTACAATGAGCAGTTCTTC.

The chain has TRBV28 and TRBJ2-2; D tentatively reads TRBD1 or TRBD2 (5 bases each). Germline V gene lookup returns CDR1 MDHEN and CDR2 SYDVKM. This CDR3 has 15 residues. The V end was cut by 10 bases, the J end by 1 base, with 16 bases between. The CDR3 protein is CATTPGTLNTGELFF. CDR3 nucleotides: TGTGCCACCACCCCCGGGACCCTGAACACCGGGGAGCTGTTTTTT.

The table lists this clonotype with a count of one. V is TRBV7-9 and J is TRBJ2-1; 7 nucleotides match TRBD2. Trimming at V came to 4 bases and at J to 8 bases, leaving 11 bases not matched to a gene. This CDR3 is 15 amino acids long. Germline V lookup: CDR1 SEHNR, CDR2 FQNEAQ (reference sequence). The CDR3 region has the DNA TGTGCCAGCAGCTCGTGGACTAGTCGAGAGTATGAGCAGTTCTTC. Encoded protein: CASSSWTSREYEQFF.

This clonotype was detected ten times or more. V is TRBV5-1 and J is TRBJ2-2; 8 bases are shared with TRBD1. The germline V gene has CDR1 SGHRS and CDR2 YFSETQ. Trimming at V came to 2 bases and at J to 4 bases, leaving 4 bases not matched to a gene. There are 15 residues in the CDR3. The CDR3 DNA is TGCGCCAGCAGCTTAGAAACAGGGGGCACCGGGGAGCTGTTTTTT. Its protein is CASSLETGGTGELFF.

This clonotype appeared a few times. This CDR3 reads CASSLTTGSSYEQYF. In DNA form, the CDR3 reads TGTGCCAGCAGCCTGACGACAGGAAGCTCCTACGAGCAGTACTTC. This chain links TRBV3-1 with TRBJ2-7, with D possibly matching TRBD1 (6 bases). CDR3 length: 15 amino acids. V was cut by 4 bases and J by 0 bases, with 13 bases left in between. CDR1 and CDR2 (germline): LGHDT, YNNKEL (reference sequence).